The rows below give T cell receptor beta chains drawn from one sample of a study of CD8+ T cells in alopecia areata. Sequenced by immunoSEQ multiplex PCR; TCRdb stores in-frame clones only, minus some. The profile shows 200,000 to 250,000 clones, roughly 66% of them singletons. Here the sequenced sample was CD4+ T cells sorted from blood, taken around week 42, from a patient treated with tofacitinib. The receptors shown here come from a human donor with alopecia areata. The CDR3 runs from the conserved cysteine through the conserved F or W. Fields, in order: clone size, D gene, V gene, J gene, CDR3 protein, CDR3 DNA. D genes are given only for firm matches. The size field is filled for only some rows; it gives once, few, many or a size class.

few,.,TRBV28,TRBJ2-3,CASSFTRGKTTDTQYF,TGTGCCAGCAGTTTTACGCGGGGAAAGACCACAGATACGCAGTATTTT
.,TRBD2,TRBV2,TRBJ2-1,CASSSQLAAKYNEQFF,TGTGCCAGCAGTTCCCAACTAGCGGCCAAATACAATGAGCAGTTCTTC
few,.,TRBV19,TRBJ2-3,CASNRQGTDTQYF,TGTGCCAGTAACCGACAAGGCACAGATACGCAGTATTTT
few,.,TRBV7-9,TRBJ2-2,CASSQQGANTGELFF,TGTGCCAGCAGCCAACAGGGAGCGAACACCGGGGAGCTGTTTTTT
.,.,TRBV6-6,TRBJ1-2,CASSSVDRGDGYTF,TGTGCCAGCAGTTCCGTAGATCGAGGGGACGGCTACACCTTC
few,.,TRBV29-1,TRBJ1-1,CSAELGMNTEAFF,TGCAGCGCGGAACTAGGGATGAACACTGAAGCTTTCTTT
.,TRBD2,TRBV29-1,TRBJ2-3,CSAQGLAGGPDDTQYF,TGCAGCGCCCAGGGACTAGCGGGGGGGCCTGACGATACGCAGTATTTT
.,.,TRBV7-8,TRBJ2-7,CASSLALLDEQYF,TGTGCCAGCAGCTTAGCCTTACTAGACGAGCAGTACTTC
few,.,TRBV7-2,TRBJ2-4,CASSLASRPAKNIQYF,TGTGCCAGCAGCTTAGCGAGTCGCCCAGCCAAAAACATTCAGTACTTC
.,.,TRBV2,TRBJ2-7,CASTRPVPYEQYF,TGTGCCAGCACCAGACCCGTACCCTACGAGCAGTACTTC
few,.,TRBV29-1,TRBJ1-1,CSVVQNTEAFF,TGCAGCGTTGTTCAGAACACTGAAGCTTTCTTT
.,TRBD2,TRBV10-2,TRBJ2-3,CASSGGLAGGLPSTDTQYF,TGCGCCAGCAGCGGGGGACTAGCGGGGGGCCTGCCTAGCACAGATACGCAGTATTTT